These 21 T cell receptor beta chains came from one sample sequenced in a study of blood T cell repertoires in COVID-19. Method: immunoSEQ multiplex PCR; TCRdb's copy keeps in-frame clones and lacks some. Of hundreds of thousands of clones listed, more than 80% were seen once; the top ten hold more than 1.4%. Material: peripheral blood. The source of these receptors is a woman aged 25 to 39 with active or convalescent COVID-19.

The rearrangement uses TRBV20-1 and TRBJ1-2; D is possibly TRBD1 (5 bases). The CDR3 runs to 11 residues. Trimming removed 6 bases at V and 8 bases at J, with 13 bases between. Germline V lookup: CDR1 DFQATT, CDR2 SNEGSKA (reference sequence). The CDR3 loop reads CSARRGEGYTF. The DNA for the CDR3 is TGCAGTGCCAGACGGGGGGAGGGCTACACCTTC.

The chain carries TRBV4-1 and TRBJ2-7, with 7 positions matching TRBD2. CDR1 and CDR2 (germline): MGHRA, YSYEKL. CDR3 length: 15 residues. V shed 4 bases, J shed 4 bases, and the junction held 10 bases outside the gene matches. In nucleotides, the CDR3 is TGCGCCAGCAGCCGAGAGCGGGGTAAGGGTTACGAGCAGTACTTC. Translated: CASSRERGKGYEQYF.

The CDR3 here is CASSYASVAGELFF. CDR3 DNA sequence: TGTGCCAGCAGTTACGCCAGCGTCGCCGGGGAGCTGTTTTTT. The chain carries TRBV6-2 or TRBV6-3 and TRBJ2-2; D gene ambiguous. CDR3 length equals 14 residues. Germline-derived CDR1 and CDR2 are MNHEY and SVGEGT. The V and J ends lost 2 bases and 6 bases respectively, with 10 bases between them.

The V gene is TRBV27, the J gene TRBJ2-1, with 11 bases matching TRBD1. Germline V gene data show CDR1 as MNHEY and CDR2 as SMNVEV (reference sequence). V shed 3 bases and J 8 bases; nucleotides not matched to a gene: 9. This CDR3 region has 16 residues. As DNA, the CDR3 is TGTGCCAGCAGTTTCCGTGGGACAGGGGGAAGTTATGAGCAGTTCTTC. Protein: CASSFRGTGGSYEQFF.

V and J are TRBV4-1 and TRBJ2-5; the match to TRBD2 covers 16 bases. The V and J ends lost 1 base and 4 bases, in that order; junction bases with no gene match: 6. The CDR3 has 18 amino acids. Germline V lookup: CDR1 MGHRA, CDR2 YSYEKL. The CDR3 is CASSQGGLAGGGGETQYF. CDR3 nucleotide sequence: TGCGCCAGCAGCCAAGGGGGACTAGCGGGAGGGGGGGGAGAGACCCAGTACTTC.

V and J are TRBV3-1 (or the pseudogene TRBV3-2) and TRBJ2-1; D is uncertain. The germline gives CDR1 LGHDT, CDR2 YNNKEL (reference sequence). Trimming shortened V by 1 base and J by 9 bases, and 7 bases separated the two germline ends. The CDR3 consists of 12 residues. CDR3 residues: CASSQVYSEQFF. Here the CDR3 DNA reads TGTGCCAGCAGCCAAGTCTACTCTGAGCAGTTCTTC.

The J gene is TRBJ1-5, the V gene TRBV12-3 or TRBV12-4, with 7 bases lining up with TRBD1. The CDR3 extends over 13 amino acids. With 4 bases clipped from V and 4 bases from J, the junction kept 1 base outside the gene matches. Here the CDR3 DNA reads TGTGCCAGCAGTTCGGACAGGAATCAGCCCCAGCATTTT. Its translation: CASSSDRNQPQHF.

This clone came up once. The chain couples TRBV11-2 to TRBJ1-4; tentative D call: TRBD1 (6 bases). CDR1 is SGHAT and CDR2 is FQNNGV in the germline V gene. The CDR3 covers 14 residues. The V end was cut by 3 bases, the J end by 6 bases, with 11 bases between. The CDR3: CASSLGTQDEKLFF. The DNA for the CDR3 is TGTGCCAGCAGCTTGGGGACACAAGATGAAAAACTGTTTTTT.

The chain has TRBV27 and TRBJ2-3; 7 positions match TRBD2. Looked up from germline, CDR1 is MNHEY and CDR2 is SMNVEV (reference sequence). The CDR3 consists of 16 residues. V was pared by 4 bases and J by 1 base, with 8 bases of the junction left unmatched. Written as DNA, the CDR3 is TGTGCCAGCAGTTCCATCTGGGGGGGAGGCACAGATACGCAGTATTTT. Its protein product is CASSSIWGGGTDTQYF.

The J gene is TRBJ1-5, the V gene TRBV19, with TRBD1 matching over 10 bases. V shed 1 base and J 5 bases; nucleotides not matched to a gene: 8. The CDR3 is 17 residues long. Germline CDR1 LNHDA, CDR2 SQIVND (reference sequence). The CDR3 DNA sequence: TGTGCCAGTAGTATAGGTTGGGGACAGGGGCTTTATCAGCCCCAGCATTTT. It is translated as CASSIGWGQGLYQPQHF. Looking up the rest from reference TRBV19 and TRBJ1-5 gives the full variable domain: DGGITQSPKYLFRKEGQNVTLSCEQNLNHDAMYWYRQDPGQGLRLIYYSQIVNDFQKGDIAEGYSVSREKKESFPLTVTSAQKNPTAFYLCASSIGWGQGLYQPQHFGDGTRLSIL.

The CDR3 reads CASSSRGTGELFF. Written as DNA, the CDR3 is TGTGCCAGCAGCTCTCGGGGCACCGGGGAGCTGTTTTTT. The V and J genes are TRBV12-3 or TRBV12-4 and TRBJ2-2, with D maybe TRBD2 (5 bases). V was cut by 6 bases and J by 4 bases, with 9 bases left in between. This CDR3 region has 13 residues.

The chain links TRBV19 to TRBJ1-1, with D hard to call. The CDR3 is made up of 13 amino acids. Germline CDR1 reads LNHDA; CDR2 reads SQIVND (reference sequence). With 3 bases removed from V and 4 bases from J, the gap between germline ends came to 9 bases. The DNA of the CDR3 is TGTGCCAGTAGTATCAAACAGTCCACTGAAGCTTTCTTT. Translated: CASSIKQSTEAFF.

Here the CDR3 reads CASSLEGGGGRFTGELFF. CDR3 DNA: TGTGCCAGCAGCTTAGAGGGTGGTGGCGGGAGGTTCACCGGGGAGCTGTTTTTT. The chain joins TRBV11-2 to TRBJ2-2; 8 positions agree with TRBD2. The V gene's germline CDR1 is SGHAT and CDR2 FQNNGV. The CDR3 has 18 residues. J was trimmed by 4 bases and V by 0 bases; bases with no gene match: 10.

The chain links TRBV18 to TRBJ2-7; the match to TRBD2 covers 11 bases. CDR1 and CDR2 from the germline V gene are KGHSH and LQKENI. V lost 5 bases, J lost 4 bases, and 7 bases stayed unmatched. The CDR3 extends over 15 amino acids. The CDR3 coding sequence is TGTGCCAGCTCATCCACTAGCGGGAGTGGGTACGAGCAGTACTTC. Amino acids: CASSSTSGSGYEQYF.

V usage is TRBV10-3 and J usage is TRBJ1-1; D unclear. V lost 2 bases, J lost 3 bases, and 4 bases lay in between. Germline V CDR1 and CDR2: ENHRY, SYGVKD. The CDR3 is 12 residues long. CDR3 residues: CAISEQDTEAFF. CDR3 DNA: TGTGCCATCAGTGAGCAGGACACTGAAGCTTTCTTT.

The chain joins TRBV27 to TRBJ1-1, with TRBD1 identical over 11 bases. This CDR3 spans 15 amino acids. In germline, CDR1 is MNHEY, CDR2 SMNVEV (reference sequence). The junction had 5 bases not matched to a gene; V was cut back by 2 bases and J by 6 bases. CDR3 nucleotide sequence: TGTGCCAGCAGTTTAGGGACAGGGGGACGTTCTGAAGCTTTCTTT. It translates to CASSLGTGGRSEAFF.

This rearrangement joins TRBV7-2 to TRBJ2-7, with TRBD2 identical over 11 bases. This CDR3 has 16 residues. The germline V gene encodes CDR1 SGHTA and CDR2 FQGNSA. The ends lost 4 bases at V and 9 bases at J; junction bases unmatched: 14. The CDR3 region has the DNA TGTGCCAGCAGCTACGCGAGAACTAGCGGGAGCCGAAGGCAGTACTTC. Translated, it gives CASSYARTSGSRRQYF.

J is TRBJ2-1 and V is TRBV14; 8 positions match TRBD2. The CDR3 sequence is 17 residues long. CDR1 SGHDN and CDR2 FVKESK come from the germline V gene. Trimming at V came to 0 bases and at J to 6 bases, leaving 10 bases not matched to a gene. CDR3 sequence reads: CASSQDLTSGSRNEQFF. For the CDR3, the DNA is TGTGCCAGCAGCCAAGATCTTACCAGCGGGAGTCGCAATGAGCAGTTCTTC.

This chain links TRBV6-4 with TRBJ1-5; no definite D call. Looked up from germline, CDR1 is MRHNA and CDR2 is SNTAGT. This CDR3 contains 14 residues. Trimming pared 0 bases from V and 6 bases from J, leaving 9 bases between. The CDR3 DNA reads TGTGCCAGCAGTGACTCGATGGGAGCTCAGCCCCAGCATTTT. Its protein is CASSDSMGAQPQHF.

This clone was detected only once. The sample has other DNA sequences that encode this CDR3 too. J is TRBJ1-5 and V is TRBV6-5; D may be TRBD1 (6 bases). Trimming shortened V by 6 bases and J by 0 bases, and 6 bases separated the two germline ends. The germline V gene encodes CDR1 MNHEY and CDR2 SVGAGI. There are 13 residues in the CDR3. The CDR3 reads CASRQGSNQPQHF. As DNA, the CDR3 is TGTGCCAGCAGACAGGGTAGCAATCAGCCCCAGCATTTT.

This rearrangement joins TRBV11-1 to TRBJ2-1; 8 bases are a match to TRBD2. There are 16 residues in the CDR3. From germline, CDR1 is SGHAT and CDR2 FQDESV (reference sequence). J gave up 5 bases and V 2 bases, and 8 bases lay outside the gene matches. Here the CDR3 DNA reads TGTGCCAGCAGCTTAATGTGGACTAGCACAAACAATGAGCAGTTCTTC. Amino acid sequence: CASSLMWTSTNNEQFF.